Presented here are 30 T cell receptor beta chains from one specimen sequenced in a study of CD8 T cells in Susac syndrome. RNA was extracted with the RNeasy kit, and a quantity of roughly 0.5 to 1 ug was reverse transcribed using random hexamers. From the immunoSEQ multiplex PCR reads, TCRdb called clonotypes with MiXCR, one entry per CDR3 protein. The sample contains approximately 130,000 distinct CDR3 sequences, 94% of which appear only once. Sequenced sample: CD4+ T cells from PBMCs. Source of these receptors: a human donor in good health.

The CDR3 reads CASSFPQGTNSPLHF. Here the CDR3 DNA reads TGTGCCAGCAGTTTCCCCCAGGGAACTAATTCACCCCTCCACTTT. This chain joins TRBV28 and TRBJ1-6; D may be TRBD1 (5 bases). Trimming shortened V by 3 bases and J by 6 bases, and 12 bases separated the two germline ends. CDR1 is MDHEN and CDR2 is SYDVKM in the germline V gene. The CDR3 is made up of 15 amino acids.

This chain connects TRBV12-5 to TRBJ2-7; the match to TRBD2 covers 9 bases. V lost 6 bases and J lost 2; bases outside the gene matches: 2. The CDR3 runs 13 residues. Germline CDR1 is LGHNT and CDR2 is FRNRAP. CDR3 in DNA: TGTGCTAGTGGCTCTAGCGGGACCTACGAGCAGTACTTC. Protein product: CASGSSGTYEQYF.

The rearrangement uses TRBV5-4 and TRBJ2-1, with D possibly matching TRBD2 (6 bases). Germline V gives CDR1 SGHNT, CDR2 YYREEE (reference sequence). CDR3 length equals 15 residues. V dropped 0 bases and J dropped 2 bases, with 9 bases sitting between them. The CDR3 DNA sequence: TGTGCCAGCAGCTTGGGTCGGGAGCCCTACAATGAGCAGTTCTTC. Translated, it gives CASSLGREPYNEQFF.

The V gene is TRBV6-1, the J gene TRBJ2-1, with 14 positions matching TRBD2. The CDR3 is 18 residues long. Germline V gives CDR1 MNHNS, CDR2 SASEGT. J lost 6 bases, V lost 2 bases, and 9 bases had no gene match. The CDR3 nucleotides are TGTGCCAGCAGTGAATTTCCGGGACTAGCGGGAGTGGGCAATGAGCAGTTCTTC. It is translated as CASSEFPGLAGVGNEQFF.

The CDR3: CASSRTSGASTDTQYF. The CDR3 nucleotides read TGTGCCAGCAGCCGAACTAGCGGGGCTAGCACAGATACGCAGTATTTT. The chain joins TRBV3-1 to TRBJ2-3; the match to TRBD2 covers 10 bases. The germline V gene encodes CDR1 LGHDT and CDR2 YNNKEL (reference sequence). The CDR3 is 16 residues long. With 4 bases clipped from V and 0 bases from J, the junction kept 4 bases outside the gene matches.

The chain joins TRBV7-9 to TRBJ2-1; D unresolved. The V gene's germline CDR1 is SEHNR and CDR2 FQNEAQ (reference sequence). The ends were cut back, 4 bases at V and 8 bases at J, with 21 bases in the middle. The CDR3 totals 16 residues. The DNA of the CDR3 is TGTGCCAGCAGCTCCCCCCGAGGCGGCCTTTGGGATGAGCAGTTCTTC. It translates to CASSSPRGGLWDEQFF.

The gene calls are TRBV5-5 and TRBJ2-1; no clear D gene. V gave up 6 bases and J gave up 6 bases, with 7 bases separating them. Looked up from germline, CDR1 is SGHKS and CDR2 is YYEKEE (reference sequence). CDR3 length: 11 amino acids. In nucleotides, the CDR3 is TGTGCCAGCAACTTAGGCAATGAGCAGTTCTTC. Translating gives CASNLGNEQFF.

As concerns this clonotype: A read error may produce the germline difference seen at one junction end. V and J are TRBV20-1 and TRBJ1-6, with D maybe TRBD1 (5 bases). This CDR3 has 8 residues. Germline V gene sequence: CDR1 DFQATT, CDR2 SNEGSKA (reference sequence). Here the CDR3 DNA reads TGCAGAACGGGGCCCTCGGACTTT. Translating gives CRTGPSDF.

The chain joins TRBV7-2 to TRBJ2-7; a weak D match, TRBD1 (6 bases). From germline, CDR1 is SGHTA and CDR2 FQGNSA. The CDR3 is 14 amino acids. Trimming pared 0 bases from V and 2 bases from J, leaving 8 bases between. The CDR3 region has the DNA TGTGCCAGCAGCTTAGCGAGACAGGCCTACGAGCAGTACTTC. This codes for CASSLARQAYEQYF.

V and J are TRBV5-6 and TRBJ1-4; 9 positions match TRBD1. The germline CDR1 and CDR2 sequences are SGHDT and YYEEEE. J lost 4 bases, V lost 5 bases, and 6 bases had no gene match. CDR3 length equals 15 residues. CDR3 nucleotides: TGTGCCAGCAGTTGGTCGGGACAGGGTAATGAAAAACTGTTTTTT. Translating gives CASSWSGQGNEKLFF.

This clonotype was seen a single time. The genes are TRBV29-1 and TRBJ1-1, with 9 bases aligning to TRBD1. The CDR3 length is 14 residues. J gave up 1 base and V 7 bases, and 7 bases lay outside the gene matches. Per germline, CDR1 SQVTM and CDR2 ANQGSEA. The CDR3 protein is CSGGPGQGNTEAFF. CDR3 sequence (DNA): TGCAGCGGCGGACCGGGACAGGGGAACACTGAAGCTTTCTTT.

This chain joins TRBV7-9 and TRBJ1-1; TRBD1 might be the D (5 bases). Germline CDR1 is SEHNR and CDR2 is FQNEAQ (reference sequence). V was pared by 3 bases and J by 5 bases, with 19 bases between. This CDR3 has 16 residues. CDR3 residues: CASSFSGGRAGTEAFF. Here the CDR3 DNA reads TGTGCCAGCAGCTTTAGTGGGGGGAGGGCCGGGACTGAAGCTTTCTTT.

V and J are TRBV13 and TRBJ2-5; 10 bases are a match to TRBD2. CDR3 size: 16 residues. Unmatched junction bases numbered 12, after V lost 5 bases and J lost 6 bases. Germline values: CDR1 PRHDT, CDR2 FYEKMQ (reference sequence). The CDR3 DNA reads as TGTGCCAGCAGCCTAGTGGCTAGCGGGAGTATGAAGACCCAGTACTTC. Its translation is CASSLVASGSMKTQYF. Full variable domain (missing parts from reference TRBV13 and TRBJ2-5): AAGVIQSPRHLIKEKRETATLKCYPIPRHDTVYWYQQGPGQDPQFLISFYEKMQSDKGSIPDRFSAQQFSDYHSELNMSSLELGDSALYFCASSLVASGSMKTQYFGPGTRLLVL.

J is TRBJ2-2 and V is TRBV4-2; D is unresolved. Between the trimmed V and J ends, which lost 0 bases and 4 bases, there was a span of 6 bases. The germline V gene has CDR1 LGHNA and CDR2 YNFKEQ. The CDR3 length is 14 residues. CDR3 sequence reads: CASSQEHITGELFF. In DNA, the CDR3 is TGTGCCAGCAGCCAAGAACACATCACCGGGGAGCTGTTTTTT.

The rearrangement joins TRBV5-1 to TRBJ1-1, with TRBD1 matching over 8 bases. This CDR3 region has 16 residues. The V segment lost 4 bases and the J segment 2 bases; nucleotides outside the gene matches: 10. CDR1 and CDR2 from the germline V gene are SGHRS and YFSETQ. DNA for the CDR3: TGCGCCAGCAGCCTGGGCCTCGACAGGGGTAACACTGAAGCTTTCTTT. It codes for CASSLGLDRGNTEAFF.

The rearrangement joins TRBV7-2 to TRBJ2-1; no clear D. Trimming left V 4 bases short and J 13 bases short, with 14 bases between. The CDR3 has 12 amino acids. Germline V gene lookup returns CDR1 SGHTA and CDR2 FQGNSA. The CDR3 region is CASSSSVGGQFF. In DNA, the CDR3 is TGTGCCAGCAGCTCCTCGGTTGGCGGTCAGTTCTTC.

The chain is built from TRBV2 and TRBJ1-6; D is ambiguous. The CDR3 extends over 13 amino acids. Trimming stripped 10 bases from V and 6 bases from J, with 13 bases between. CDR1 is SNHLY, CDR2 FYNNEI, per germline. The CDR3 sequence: CATADNRNSPLHF. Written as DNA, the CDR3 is TGTGCCACCGCCGACAACCGTAATTCACCCCTCCACTTT.

The CDR3 sequence is CAWSVGGTDTQYF. The CDR3 nucleotides read TGTGCCTGGAGTGTCGGTGGCACAGATACGCAGTATTTT. V and J are TRBV30 and TRBJ2-3; D gene unclear. V lost 0 bases to trimming and J lost 1 base, with 5 bases between them. This CDR3 has 13 amino acids. The germline gives CDR1 GTSNPN, CDR2 SVGIG (reference sequence).

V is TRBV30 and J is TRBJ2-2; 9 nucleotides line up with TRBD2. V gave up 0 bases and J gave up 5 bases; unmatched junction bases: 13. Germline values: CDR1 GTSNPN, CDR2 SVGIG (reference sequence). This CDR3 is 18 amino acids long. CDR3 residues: CAWSVGLALGGGTGELFF. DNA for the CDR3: TGTGCCTGGAGTGTGGGACTAGCACTCGGGGGTGGAACCGGGGAGCTGTTTTTT.

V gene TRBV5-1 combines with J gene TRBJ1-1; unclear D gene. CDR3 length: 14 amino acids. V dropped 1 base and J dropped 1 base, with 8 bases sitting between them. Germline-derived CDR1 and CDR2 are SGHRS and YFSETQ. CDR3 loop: CASSLQQQNTEAFF. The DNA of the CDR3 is TGCGCCAGCAGCTTGCAACAGCAGAACACTGAAGCTTTCTTT.

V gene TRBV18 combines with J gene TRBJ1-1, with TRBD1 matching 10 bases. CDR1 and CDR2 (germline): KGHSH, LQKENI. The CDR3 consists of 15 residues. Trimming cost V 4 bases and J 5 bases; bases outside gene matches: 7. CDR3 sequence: CASSRGQGGRTEAFF. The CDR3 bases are TGTGCCAGCTCACGAGGACAGGGGGGGAGAACTGAAGCTTTCTTT.

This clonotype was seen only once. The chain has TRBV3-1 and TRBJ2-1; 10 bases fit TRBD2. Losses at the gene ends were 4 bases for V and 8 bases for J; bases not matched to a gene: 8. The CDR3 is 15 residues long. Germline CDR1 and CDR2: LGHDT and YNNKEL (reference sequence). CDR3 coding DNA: TGTGCCAGCAGCCCCCTAGCGGGAGCGGTCGATGAGCAGTTCTTC. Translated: CASSPLAGAVDEQFF.

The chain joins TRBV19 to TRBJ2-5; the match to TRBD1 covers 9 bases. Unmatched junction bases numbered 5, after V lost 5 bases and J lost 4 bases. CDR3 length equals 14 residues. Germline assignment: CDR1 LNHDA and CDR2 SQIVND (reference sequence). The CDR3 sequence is CASSVGQGVETQYF. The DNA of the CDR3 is TGTGCCAGTAGTGTGGGACAGGGCGTAGAGACCCAGTACTTC.

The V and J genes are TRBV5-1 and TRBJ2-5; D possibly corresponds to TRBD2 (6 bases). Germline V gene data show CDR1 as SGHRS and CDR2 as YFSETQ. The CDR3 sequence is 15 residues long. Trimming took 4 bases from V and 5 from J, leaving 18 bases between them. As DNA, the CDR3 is TGCGCCAGCAGCCCAGGGACTGACACGCGGGAGACCCAGTACTTC. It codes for CASSPGTDTRETQYF.

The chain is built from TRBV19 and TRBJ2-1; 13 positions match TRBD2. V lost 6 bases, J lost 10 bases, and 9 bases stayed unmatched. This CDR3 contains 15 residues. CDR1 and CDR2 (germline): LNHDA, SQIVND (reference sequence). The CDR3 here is CASRLRLAGGREQFF. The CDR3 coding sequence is TGTGCCAGTAGACTTAGACTAGCGGGAGGCCGGGAGCAGTTCTTC.

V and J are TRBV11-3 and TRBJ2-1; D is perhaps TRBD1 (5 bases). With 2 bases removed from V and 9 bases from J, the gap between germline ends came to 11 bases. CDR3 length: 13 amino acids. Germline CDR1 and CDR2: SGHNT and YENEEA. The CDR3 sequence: CASSLNVRGEQFF. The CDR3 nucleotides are TGTGCCAGCAGCTTAAACGTTAGGGGTGAGCAGTTCTTC.

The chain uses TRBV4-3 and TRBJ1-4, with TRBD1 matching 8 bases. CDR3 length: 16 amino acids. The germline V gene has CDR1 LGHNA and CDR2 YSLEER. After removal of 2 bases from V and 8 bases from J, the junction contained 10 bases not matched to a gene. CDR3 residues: CASSQHTGTGQEKLFF. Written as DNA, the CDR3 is TGCGCCAGCAGCCAACACACCGGGACAGGCCAGGAAAAACTGTTTTTT.

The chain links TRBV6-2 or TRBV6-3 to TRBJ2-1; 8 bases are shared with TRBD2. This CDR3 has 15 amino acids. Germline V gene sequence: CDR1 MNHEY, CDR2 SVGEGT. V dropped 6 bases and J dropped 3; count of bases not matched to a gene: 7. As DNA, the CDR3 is TGTGCCAGCAGGTGGGGACTAGGGCTCTACAATGAGCAGTTCTTC. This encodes CASRWGLGLYNEQFF.

CDR3 coding DNA: TGTGCCAGCAGCTTAGCTAGCGCGGCGAACACCGGGGAGCTGTTTTTT. Translating gives CASSLASAANTGELFF. The chain links TRBV7-2 to TRBJ2-2; tentatively, D is TRBD2 (5 bases). From germline, CDR1 is SGHTA and CDR2 FQGNSA. CDR3 size: 16 residues. Trimming cost V 0 bases and J 0 bases, with 8 bases left between them.

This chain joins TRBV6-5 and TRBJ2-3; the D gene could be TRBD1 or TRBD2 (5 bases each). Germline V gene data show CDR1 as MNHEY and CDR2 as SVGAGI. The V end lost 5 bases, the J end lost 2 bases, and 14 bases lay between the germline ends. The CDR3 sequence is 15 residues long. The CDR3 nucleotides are TGTGCCAGCAGTCGGGACCCGAAACCCACAGATACGCAGTATTTT. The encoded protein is CASSRDPKPTDTQYF.